This entry concerns a single TCR beta chain. The data were taken from a study of blood T cell repertoires in COVID-19. Study information: Whether acute or convalescent, the COVID-19 samples came from the United States, Italy and Spain. Sources were T cells, B-cell-depleted T cells, or PBMCs; the material itself was cDNA or gDNA.

The V and J ends lost 2 bases and 0 bases respectively, with 14 bases between them. The length of the CDR3 is 17 residues. Germline V gene sequence: CDR1 MDHEN, CDR2 SYDVKM. Profiled with immunoSEQ multiplex PCR; TCRdb holds only in-frame clones, not every one. The data contain about 110,000 clones, about 89% of them seen just once; the ten biggest clones take up 1% to 1.5%. The chain is built from TRBV28 and TRBJ1-5; perhaps TRBD1 as D (6 bases). The sequencing input was peripheral blood. The sequence was obtained from a woman in her twenties or thirties with acute or convalescent COVID-19. The CDR3 spells CASSLSFDRYSNQPQHF. The CDR3 region has the DNA TGTGCCAGCAGTTTAAGTTTCGACAGGTATAGCAATCAGCCCCAGCATTTT.